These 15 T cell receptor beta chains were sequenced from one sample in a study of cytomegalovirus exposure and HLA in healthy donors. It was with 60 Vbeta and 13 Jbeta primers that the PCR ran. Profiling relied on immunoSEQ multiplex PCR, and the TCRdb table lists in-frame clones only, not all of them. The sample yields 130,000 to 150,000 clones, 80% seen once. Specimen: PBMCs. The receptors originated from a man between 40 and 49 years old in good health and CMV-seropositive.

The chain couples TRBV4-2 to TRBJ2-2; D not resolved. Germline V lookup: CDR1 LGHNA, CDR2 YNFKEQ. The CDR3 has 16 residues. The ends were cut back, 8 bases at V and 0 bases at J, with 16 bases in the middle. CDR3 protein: CASGSGLGSNTGELFF. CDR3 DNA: TGTGCCAGCGGTAGTGGGCTGGGTTCGAACACCGGGGAGCTGTTTTTT.

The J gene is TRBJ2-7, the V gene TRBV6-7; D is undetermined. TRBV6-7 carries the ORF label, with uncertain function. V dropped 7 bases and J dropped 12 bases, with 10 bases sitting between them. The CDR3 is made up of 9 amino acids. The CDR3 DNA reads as TGTGCCAGCACCCTAGTCTGGTACTTC. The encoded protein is CASTLVWYF.

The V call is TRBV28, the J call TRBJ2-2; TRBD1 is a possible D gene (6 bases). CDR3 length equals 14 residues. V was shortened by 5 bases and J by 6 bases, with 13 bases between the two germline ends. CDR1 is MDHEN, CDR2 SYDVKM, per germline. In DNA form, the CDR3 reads TGTGCCAGCAGTCCGACAGGCGGGTCCGGGGAGCTGTTTTTT. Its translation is CASSPTGGSGELFF.

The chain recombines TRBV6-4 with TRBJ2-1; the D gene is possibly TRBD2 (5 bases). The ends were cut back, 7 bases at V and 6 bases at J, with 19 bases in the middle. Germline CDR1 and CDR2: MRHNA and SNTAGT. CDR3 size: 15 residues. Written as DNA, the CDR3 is TGTGCCAGCACGGGGAGTGGGCTGAGAATCAATGAGCAGTTCTTC. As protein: CASTGSGLRINEQFF.

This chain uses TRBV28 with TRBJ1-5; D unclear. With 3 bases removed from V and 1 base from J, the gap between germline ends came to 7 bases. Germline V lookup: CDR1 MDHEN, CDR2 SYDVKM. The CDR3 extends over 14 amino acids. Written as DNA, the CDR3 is TGTGCCAGCAGTTTTCCGCAGAGCAATCAGCCCCAGCATTTT. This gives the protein CASSFPQSNQPQHF.

The CDR3 DNA is TGCGCCAGCAGCCAAGTTTTCCGGGACACTGGGGCCAACGTCCTGACTTTC. Its protein product is CASSQVFRDTGANVLTF. The chain joins TRBV4-1 to TRBJ2-6; D might be TRBD1 (6 bases). This CDR3 spans 17 amino acids. The V end was cut by 1 base, the J end by 2 bases, with 12 bases between. CDR1 and CDR2 (germline): MGHRA, YSYEKL.

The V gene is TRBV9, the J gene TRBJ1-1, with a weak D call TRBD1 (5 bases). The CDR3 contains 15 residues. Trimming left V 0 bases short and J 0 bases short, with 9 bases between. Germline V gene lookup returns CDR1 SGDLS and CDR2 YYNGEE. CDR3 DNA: TGTGCCAGCAGCGTAGATCAGGGCATGAACACTGAAGCTTTCTTT. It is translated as CASSVDQGMNTEAFF.

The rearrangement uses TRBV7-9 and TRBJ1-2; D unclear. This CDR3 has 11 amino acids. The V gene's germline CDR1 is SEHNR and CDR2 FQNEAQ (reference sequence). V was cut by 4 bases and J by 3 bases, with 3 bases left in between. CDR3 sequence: CASSSYYGYTF. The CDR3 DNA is TGTGCCAGCAGCTCTTACTATGGCTACACCTTC.

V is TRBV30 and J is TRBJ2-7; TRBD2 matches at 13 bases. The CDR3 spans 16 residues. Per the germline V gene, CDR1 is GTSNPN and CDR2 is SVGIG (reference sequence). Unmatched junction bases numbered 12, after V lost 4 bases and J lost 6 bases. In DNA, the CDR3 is TGTGCCTGGAATGAATACGGACTAGCGGGAGCGAGCGAGCAGTACTTC. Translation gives CAWNEYGLAGASEQYF.

CDR3 coding DNA: TGTGCCAGTGGATTAACCGGGACAGGAGGAAACACCATATATTTT. It is translated as CASGLTGTGGNTIYF. The chain couples TRBV19 to TRBJ1-3; 8 bases are shared with TRBD1. Germline V gives CDR1 LNHDA, CDR2 SQIVND (reference sequence). The CDR3 has 15 residues. After removal of 8 bases from V and 4 bases from J, the junction contained 10 bases not matched to a gene.

Written as DNA, the CDR3 is TGTGCCAGTAGGCGGGAACTAGCATCAGATACGCAGTATTTT. This translates into CASRRELASDTQYF. The chain combines TRBV19 with TRBJ2-3, with a weak D call TRBD2 (6 bases). This CDR3 is 14 amino acids long. Germline CDR1 LNHDA, CDR2 SQIVND (reference sequence). The V and J ends lost 6 bases and 4 bases respectively, with 14 bases between them.

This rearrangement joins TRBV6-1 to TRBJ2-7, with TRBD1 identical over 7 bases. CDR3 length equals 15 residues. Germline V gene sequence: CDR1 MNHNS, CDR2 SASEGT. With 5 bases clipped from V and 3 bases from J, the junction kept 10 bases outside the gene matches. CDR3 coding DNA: TGTGCCAGCAGTAGACCGGGACAGAGGGACTACGAGCAGTACTTC. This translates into CASSRPGQRDYEQYF.

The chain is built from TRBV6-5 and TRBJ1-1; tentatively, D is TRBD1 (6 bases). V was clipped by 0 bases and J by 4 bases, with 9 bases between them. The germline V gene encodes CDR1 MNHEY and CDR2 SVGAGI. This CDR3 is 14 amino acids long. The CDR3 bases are TGTGCCAGCAGTTACTCGGGGGCCAGCACTGAAGCTTTCTTT. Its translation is CASSYSGASTEAFF.

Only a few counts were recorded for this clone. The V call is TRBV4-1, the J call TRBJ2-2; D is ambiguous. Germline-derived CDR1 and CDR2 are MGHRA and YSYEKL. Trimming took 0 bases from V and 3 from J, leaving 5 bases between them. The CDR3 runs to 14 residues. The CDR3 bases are TGCGCCAGCAGCCAAGAGAGATACACCGGGGAGCTGTTTTTT. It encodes CASSQERYTGELFF.

The CDR3 is CASSSPGVTDVGYTF. DNA for the CDR3: TGTGCCAGCAGCTCTCCTGGCGTGACAGATGTCGGCTACACCTTC. The V gene is TRBV7-9, the J gene TRBJ1-2, with D maybe TRBD1 (5 bases). The CDR3 covers 15 residues. CDR1 and CDR2 (germline): SEHNR, FQNEAQ (reference sequence). V shed 4 bases and J shed 8 bases, with 20 bases lying between them.